This T cell receptor beta chain was recorded in a study of T cells after posttransplantation cyclophosphamide (dated by TCRdb to 2015 to 2016). General notes on the study: Using TRB sequencing, the study followed how the T cell repertoire rebuilt after myeloablative bone marrow transplantation with posttransplantation cyclophosphamide given as GVHD prophylaxis. Antigen receptor sequencing was done on samples from some 40 PTCy-treated patients and from around 15 related bone marrow donors of those patients. Public TRB sequences were checked against a database of over 3,500 sequences associated with responses to pathogens, tumor antigens, self-antigens and alloantigens. Up to roughly 3 additional blood samples from 2 to 5.2 years after transplant were also TRB-sequenced in 3 patients, as was pretransplant blood from several patients. Because TRA and TRB clonality were tightly correlated in fewer than 10 samples, subsequent TCR analyses were focused on TRB only. Blood from every one of the 30 to 40 PTCy patients who had 1-year posttransplant specimens underwent TRB sequencing.

Trimming takes 6 bases from V and 4 bases from J, and the germline ends sit 9 bases apart. Taken from cysteine to phenylalanine, the CDR3 has 11 residues. The only DNA kept is the CDR3, 33 bases in frame from the first base. From the germline V gene (reference sequence), CDR1 is DFQATT and CDR2 is SNEGSKA. Genomic DNA was the input for TRB sequencing, which was run either with the immunoSEQ assay at survey resolution or with the hsTCRB kit. On the authors' methods: The immunoSEQ software was used for initial read processing, and the LymphoSeq R package was used for repertoire analyses. For each TRB dataset, clonality was calculated as 1 minus normalized Shannon entropy, and the Gini coefficient was computed as well. Phenotypes of unsorted samples were inferred by mapping TRB sequences from sorted subsets of the recipient or donor onto unsorted samples of the same recipient. The table comes from immuneACCESS by way of TCRdb, which keeps in-frame sequences with V and J called. Part of the clones is missing from these tables; in studies checked, under half for an unresolved V gene and the rest for unknown reasons. V, J and clone size are those of that table, while D and trimming were read from the DNA. In this sample, around 35,000 clones appear, none counted once only. The ten top clones hold over 5.5% of the sample.

In regard to this clone: Its antigen remains unidentified. Base qualities are not provided; no much larger clone lies one nucleotide away.

General findings and caveats noted by the study authors: Across more than 35 patients, recipient CMV seropositivity and CMV reactivation were highly associated with TRB clonality; PTCy diversity was similar to CNI/methotrexate controls. At 1-2 months, donor-recipient similarity was low but rose over the first year, and the later blood repertoires were often dominated by donor CD8+ memory clones. The TRB repertoires of T cells infiltrating skin or the GI tract showed only limited overlap with the TRB repertoires found in blood.

Peripheral blood samples were provided by related bone marrow donors on the day of marrow donation. Peripheral blood and bone marrow mononuclear cells were isolated by Ficoll-Hypaque density centrifugation and were cryopreserved. Sample: PBMCs. The chain was built from TRBV20-1 and TRBJ1-2; the D gene identity is not certain. This TCR was recovered from a man aged 25-45 years in good health and a related stem cell transplant donor. The CDR3 loop reads CSAGGLYGYTF. The DNA sequence is as follows: TGCAGTGCAGGCGGCCTCTATGGCTACACCTTC.